A single sample gave rise to the 10 T cell receptor beta chains below, sequenced in a study of tumor-infiltrating lymphocytes in localized non-small cell lung cancer. TCRdb's table, derived via immunoSEQ multiplex PCR, lists solely in-frame clones and lacks some. Of 13,000 or so clones in the sample, more than 65% were seen once. Material: lung tumor tissue. Every receptor here comes from a human donor with non-small cell lung cancer.

This chain links TRBV5-4 with TRBJ2-3; TRBD2 might be the D (7 bases). Germline loops: CDR1 SGHNT, CDR2 YYREEE (reference sequence). V lost 2 bases, J lost 4 bases, and 11 bases lay in between. The CDR3 is made up of 14 amino acids. The CDR3 DNA reads TGTGCCAGCAGCTTTGGGGGGGGCCCAGATACGCAGTATTTT. It yields the protein CASSFGGGPDTQYF.

The V gene is TRBV29-1, the J gene TRBJ1-5; perhaps TRBD1 as D (5 bases). V shed 7 bases and J shed 4 bases, with 14 bases lying between them. Looked up from germline, CDR1 is SQVTM and CDR2 is ANQGSEA. The CDR3 spans 13 residues. In DNA form, the CDR3 reads TGCAGCGCGGGGACGGGTAATAATCAGCCCCAGCATTTT. Translating it yields CSAGTGNNQPQHF.

The rearrangement links TRBV5-1 to TRBJ2-3, with 7 bases matching TRBD1. With V trimmed by 0 bases and J by 0 bases, 4 bases remained unmatched. The CDR3 contains 16 residues. The germline V gene encodes CDR1 SGHRS and CDR2 YFSETQ. As DNA, the CDR3 is TGCGCCAGCAGCTTGGGAGACAGGGCTAGCACAGATACGCAGTATTTT. Translated, it gives CASSLGDRASTDTQYF. Full variable domain (remainder filled in from reference TRBV5-1 and TRBJ2-3): KAGVTQTPRYLIKTRGQQVTLSCSPISGHRSVSWYQQTPGQGLQFLFEYFSETQRNKGNFPGRFSGRQFSNSRSEMNVSTLELGDSALYLCASSLGDRASTDTQYFGPGTRLTVL.

V gene TRBV5-1 combines with J gene TRBJ2-5; unclear D gene. This CDR3 is built from 12 residues. V lost 0 bases and J lost 3, with 3 bases in between. Germline loops: CDR1 SGHRS, CDR2 YFSETQ. The CDR3 region has the DNA TGCGCCAGCAGCTTGGCGGAAGAGACCCAGTACTTC. Its translation: CASSLAEETQYF.

This clone was counted only a few times. The rearrangement uses TRBV10-1 and TRBJ2-7, with D possibly matching TRBD2 (6 bases). CDR1 is WNHNN, CDR2 SYGVQD, per germline (reference sequence). The ends were cut back, 6 bases at V and 3 bases at J, with 21 bases in the middle. The CDR3 runs 16 residues. CDR3 in amino acids: CASRPLKTSSVYEQYF. Here the CDR3 DNA reads TGCGCCAGCAGGCCCCTAAAGACCTCTAGCGTCTACGAGCAGTACTTC.

V and J are TRBV9 and TRBJ2-2; D remains ambiguous. Trimming removed 1 base at V and 2 bases at J, with 6 bases between. Germline CDR1 and CDR2: SGDLS and YYNGEE. The CDR3 totals 14 residues. CDR3 DNA sequence: TGTGCCAGCAGCGTATGGTTAAACACCGGGGAGCTGTTTTTT. Residues: CASSVWLNTGELFF.

By share, this clone ranks as medium-sized (0.01 to 0.1%). The V gene is TRBV18, the J gene TRBJ2-5, with D perhaps TRBD1 (5 bases). The CDR3 sequence is 13 residues long. CDR1 is KGHSH, CDR2 LQKENI, per germline. V dropped 3 bases and J dropped 4 bases, with 9 bases sitting between them. CDR3 residues: CASSPSGRETQYF. Written as DNA, the CDR3 is TGTGCCAGCTCACCGTCAGGGCGAGAGACCCAGTACTTC.

In its sample, this clone was seen a few times. The rearrangement joins TRBV30 to TRBJ2-7; D gene ambiguous. V was pared by 0 bases and J by 4 bases, with 7 bases between. Looked up from germline, CDR1 is GTSNPN and CDR2 is SVGIG (reference sequence). This CDR3 is 12 amino acids long. This CDR3 is CAWSVGSYEQYF. CDR3 coding DNA: TGTGCCTGGAGTGTAGGGTCTTACGAGCAGTACTTC.

The count of this clone is one. J is TRBJ2-6 and V is TRBV9; D gene ambiguous. Germline-derived CDR1 and CDR2 are SGDLS and YYNGEE. Trimming pared 2 bases from V and 0 bases from J, leaving 6 bases between. This CDR3 is built from 15 residues. CDR3 sequence (DNA): TGTGCCAGCAGCGTGGCACTCTCTGGGGCCAACGTCCTGACTTTC. Protein product: CASSVALSGANVLTF.

This clone has only one observation. The genes are TRBV6-4 and TRBJ1-2, with TRBD1 as a possible D gene (5 bases). Germline lookup yields CDR1 MRHNA and CDR2 SNTAGT. The CDR3 consists of 14 residues. The ends were cut back, 5 bases at V and 4 bases at J, with 14 bases in the middle. CDR3 in amino acids: CASSPEGVGYGYTF. For the CDR3, the DNA is TGTGCCAGCAGTCCCGAAGGGGTGGGCTATGGCTACACCTTC.